A selection of T cell receptor beta chains follows, all from one sample in a study of T cells of healthy individuals. TCRdb recomputed calls from the 5' RACE reads with MiXCR, one row per CDR3 protein. The sample holds over 95,000 distinct CDR3 sequences, 17% seen once. The receptors stem from a human donor in good health. Each CDR3 is given with its conserved first and last residue. Each record gives: D gene, J gene, clone size, V gene, CDR3 DNA, CDR3 protein. D genes are given only for firm matches. The size of a clone is reported for some rows only, either as once, few or many, or as a class for expanded clones.

d_call: .
j_call: TRBJ1-2
clone_size: many
v_call: TRBV28
cdr3_nt: TGTGCCAGCACGGGGGGCAGGTTAGGGGCCTATGGCTACACCTTC
cdr3_aa: CASTGGRLGAYGYTF

d_call: .
j_call: TRBJ1-3
clone_size: .
v_call: TRBV6-1
cdr3_nt: TGTGCCAGCAGTGAAGAGGGAGAAGGCTCTGGAAACACCATATATTTT
cdr3_aa: CASSEEGEGSGNTIYF

d_call: .
j_call: TRBJ1-5
clone_size: .
v_call: TRBV7-9
cdr3_nt: TGTGCCAGCAGCCGTGAAGATCAGCCCCAGCATTTT
cdr3_aa: CASSREDQPQHF

d_call: .
j_call: TRBJ2-5
clone_size: .
v_call: TRBV14
cdr3_nt: TGTGCCAGCAGCCAAGTAGGAAGGACCCAGTACTTC
cdr3_aa: CASSQVGRTQYF

d_call: .
j_call: TRBJ1-5
clone_size: many
v_call: TRBV30
cdr3_nt: TGTGCCTGGAGTGTTAAGGGATCTCAGCCCCAGCATTTT
cdr3_aa: CAWSVKGSQPQHF

d_call: .
j_call: TRBJ2-5
clone_size: many
v_call: TRBV7-9
cdr3_nt: TGTGCCAGCAGCTTGTCGCTGGAGACCCAGTACTTC
cdr3_aa: CASSLSLETQYF

d_call: .
j_call: TRBJ1-5
clone_size: few
v_call: TRBV29-1
cdr3_nt: TGCAGCGTTGTGGTCAGGGGAGGTCAGCCCCAGCATTTT
cdr3_aa: CSVVVRGGQPQHF

d_call: TRBD1
j_call: TRBJ2-3
clone_size: many
v_call: TRBV6-6
cdr3_nt: TGTGCCAGCAGGACAGGGTTCGTAGATACGCAGTATTTT
cdr3_aa: CASRTGFVDTQYF

d_call: .
j_call: TRBJ2-1
clone_size: few
v_call: TRBV4-1
cdr3_nt: TGCGCCAGCAGCAACAGCGGAAGCTCCTACAATGAGCAGTTCTTC
cdr3_aa: CASSNSGSSYNEQFF

d_call: .
j_call: TRBJ1-2
clone_size: few
v_call: TRBV11-1
cdr3_nt: TGTGCCAGCAGCTTATACAGGACAGACTATGGCTACACCTTC
cdr3_aa: CASSLYRTDYGYTF

d_call: TRBD2
j_call: TRBJ2-5
clone_size: .
v_call: TRBV7-9
cdr3_nt: TGTGCCAGCAGCTTAAGAACGCTAGCGGGATCGGAGACCCAGTACTTC
cdr3_aa: CASSLRTLAGSETQYF

d_call: .
j_call: TRBJ2-1
clone_size: .
v_call: TRBV10-3
cdr3_nt: TGTGCCATCAGTGAGCCCCGCTCAAATTACAATGAGCAGTTCTTC
cdr3_aa: CAISEPRSNYNEQFF

d_call: TRBD1
j_call: TRBJ2-7
clone_size: few
v_call: TRBV4-1
cdr3_nt: TGCGCCAGCAGCCAACCGGGACAGGGGATCTACGAGCAGTACTTC
cdr3_aa: CASSQPGQGIYEQYF

d_call: .
j_call: TRBJ2-5
clone_size: many
v_call: TRBV14
cdr3_nt: TGTGCCAGCAGCTCCAAGGGCCAAGAGACCCAGTACTTC
cdr3_aa: CASSSKGQETQYF

d_call: .
j_call: TRBJ1-5
clone_size: few
v_call: TRBV7-2
cdr3_nt: TGTGCCAGCAGCCCAACCGGGGCCCTGGCTCAGCCCCAGCATTTT
cdr3_aa: CASSPTGALAQPQHF

d_call: .
j_call: TRBJ2-1
clone_size: many
v_call: TRBV6-2/TRBV6-3
cdr3_nt: TGTGCCAGCAGTTACTCTTGGACTCAGTTCTTC
cdr3_aa: CASSYSWTQFF

d_call: .
j_call: TRBJ2-7
clone_size: few
v_call: TRBV6-2/TRBV6-3
cdr3_nt: TGTGCCAGCAGCCCGTACTACGAGCAGTACTTC
cdr3_aa: CASSPYYEQYF

d_call: .
j_call: TRBJ2-7
clone_size: few
v_call: TRBV2
cdr3_nt: TGTGCCAGCAGTCTAATGCTGGGGCAGGGGGGCTACGAGCAGTACTTC
cdr3_aa: CASSLMLGQGGYEQYF

d_call: .
j_call: TRBJ1-1
clone_size: many
v_call: TRBV23-1
cdr3_nt: TGCGCCAGCAGTCGCAAGACCGTTTCTGAAGCTTTCTTT
cdr3_aa: CASSRKTVSEAFF

d_call: TRBD2
j_call: TRBJ2-3
clone_size: many
v_call: TRBV3-1
cdr3_nt: TGTGCCAGCAGCCTTTCTGGGGGACTAGCGGACACAGATACGCAGTATTTT
cdr3_aa: CASSLSGGLADTDTQYF

d_call: .
j_call: TRBJ1-1
clone_size: many
v_call: TRBV4-2
cdr3_nt: TGTGCCAGCAGCCAAGATACTGGACGGATTGAAGCTTTCTTT
cdr3_aa: CASSQDTGRIEAFF

d_call: .
j_call: TRBJ2-5
clone_size: .
v_call: TRBV25-1
cdr3_nt: TGTGCCAGCAGTGAAGCGGGTGCTCCGGAGACCCAGTACTTC
cdr3_aa: CASSEAGAPETQYF

d_call: .
j_call: TRBJ1-4
clone_size: few
v_call: TRBV27
cdr3_nt: TGTGCCAGCAGTTTAAAAGCGGGGACCGCAACTAATGAAAAACTGTTTTTT
cdr3_aa: CASSLKAGTATNEKLFF

d_call: .
j_call: TRBJ2-5
clone_size: .
v_call: TRBV5-6
cdr3_nt: TGTGCCAGCCAGAAGGAAGAGACCCAGTACTTC
cdr3_aa: CASQKEETQYF

d_call: .
j_call: TRBJ2-1
clone_size: many
v_call: TRBV29-1
cdr3_nt: TGCAGCGTTTCGCGCGGGAATGAGCAGTTCTTC
cdr3_aa: CSVSRGNEQFF

d_call: .
j_call: TRBJ2-5
clone_size: .
v_call: TRBV20-1
cdr3_nt: TGCAGTGTCGGTAACGGTCTACAAGAGACCCAGTACTTC
cdr3_aa: CSVGNGLQETQYF

d_call: TRBD1
j_call: TRBJ2-5
clone_size: few
v_call: TRBV12-3/TRBV12-4
cdr3_nt: TGTGCCAGCAGTTTAGTCTGGACAGGCGCTCTTTTCCAAGAGACCCAGTACTTC
cdr3_aa: CASSLVWTGALFQETQYF

d_call: TRBD2
j_call: TRBJ2-1
clone_size: .
v_call: TRBV6-2/TRBV6-3
cdr3_nt: TGTGCCAGCAGCTTGCTAAGGGCCCGGACTAGCGGGAACTATGAGCAGTTCTTC
cdr3_aa: CASSLLRARTSGNYEQFF

d_call: TRBD1
j_call: TRBJ2-7
clone_size: few
v_call: TRBV4-1
cdr3_nt: TGCGCCAGCAGGCTCGCCGGGACAGGGATCTACGAGCAGTACTTC
cdr3_aa: CASRLAGTGIYEQYF

d_call: .
j_call: TRBJ2-4
clone_size: many
v_call: TRBV28
cdr3_nt: TGTGCCAGCAGTCCCTCCGGTGACATTCAGTACTTC
cdr3_aa: CASSPSGDIQYF

d_call: TRBD2
j_call: TRBJ2-1
clone_size: .
v_call: TRBV4-3
cdr3_nt: TGCGCCAGCAGCCACTGGACTAGCGGGTTCAGTGAGCAGTTCTTC
cdr3_aa: CASSHWTSGFSEQFF

d_call: .
j_call: TRBJ2-1
clone_size: .
v_call: TRBV10-3
cdr3_nt: TGTGCCATCAGTGGTAATCTTGAGCAGTTCTTC
cdr3_aa: CAISGNLEQFF

d_call: TRBD2
j_call: TRBJ2-7
clone_size: .
v_call: TRBV6-2/TRBV6-3
cdr3_nt: TGTGCCAGCAAAAAACGACTAGCGGGAGCAGGAGGCGAGCAGTACTTC
cdr3_aa: CASKKRLAGAGGEQYF

d_call: .
j_call: TRBJ2-4
clone_size: many
v_call: TRBV11-2
cdr3_nt: TGTGCCAGCAGCCCCAAAGGGGACCTAAAAAACATTCAGTACTTC
cdr3_aa: CASSPKGDLKNIQYF

d_call: TRBD2
j_call: TRBJ2-1
clone_size: many
v_call: TRBV7-8
cdr3_nt: TGTGCCAGCAGCTTAGCTGGGACTAACAATGAGCAGTTCTTC
cdr3_aa: CASSLAGTNNEQFF

d_call: .
j_call: TRBJ1-1
clone_size: .
v_call: TRBV28
cdr3_nt: TGTGCCAGCAGTTTCCAGGGTTGGAACACTGAAGCTTTCTTT
cdr3_aa: CASSFQGWNTEAFF

d_call: .
j_call: TRBJ1-5
clone_size: many
v_call: TRBV20-1
cdr3_nt: TGCAGTGCTAGAGATTTTCGGACAGGCAATCAGCCCCAGCATTTT
cdr3_aa: CSARDFRTGNQPQHF

d_call: .
j_call: TRBJ2-2
clone_size: many
v_call: TRBV7-2
cdr3_nt: TGTGCCAGCAGCTTAGCGGGGACCGGGGAGCTGTTTTTT
cdr3_aa: CASSLAGTGELFF

d_call: .
j_call: TRBJ2-1
clone_size: .
v_call: TRBV29-1
cdr3_nt: TGCAGCGTTGTTTGGCTACCCTACAATGAGCAGTTCTTC
cdr3_aa: CSVVWLPYNEQFF

d_call: TRBD2
j_call: TRBJ2-1
clone_size: .
v_call: TRBV2
cdr3_nt: TGTGCCAGCAGTGGCCCTAGCGGGAGGTACAATGAGCAGTTCTTC
cdr3_aa: CASSGPSGRYNEQFF

d_call: .
j_call: TRBJ1-2
clone_size: few
v_call: TRBV7-2
cdr3_nt: TGTGCCAGCAGCTTAAGGACCCAGTATGGCTACACCTTC
cdr3_aa: CASSLRTQYGYTF

d_call: .
j_call: TRBJ1-1
clone_size: .
v_call: TRBV24-1
cdr3_nt: TGTGCCACCAGTGGGGCAGGGGCCTCGAACACTGAAGCTTTCTTT
cdr3_aa: CATSGAGASNTEAFF

d_call: .
j_call: TRBJ2-7
clone_size: few
v_call: TRBV6-2/TRBV6-3
cdr3_nt: TGTGCCAGCAACCCCCGGTGGCAGGGGATGTGGGAGCAGTACTTC
cdr3_aa: CASNPRWQGMWEQYF

d_call: TRBD2
j_call: TRBJ2-5
clone_size: few
v_call: TRBV19
cdr3_nt: TGTGCCAGTAGTTCCGGGACTAGAGCAACGACCCAGTACTTC
cdr3_aa: CASSSGTRATTQYF

d_call: .
j_call: TRBJ2-7
clone_size: many
v_call: TRBV13
cdr3_nt: TGTGCCAGCAGCTTAGGCGTTTGGGGGCTCCGGGACGAGCAGTACTTC
cdr3_aa: CASSLGVWGLRDEQYF

d_call: .
j_call: TRBJ2-7
clone_size: .
v_call: TRBV4-3
cdr3_nt: TGCGCCAGCAGCCAAGTTTGGGACTCCCGAAGGGAGCAGTACTTC
cdr3_aa: CASSQVWDSRREQYF

d_call: .
j_call: TRBJ2-3
clone_size: few
v_call: TRBV5-5
cdr3_nt: TGTGCCAGCACCAGGGGGGCCGCAGATACGCAGTATTTT
cdr3_aa: CASTRGAADTQYF

d_call: .
j_call: TRBJ1-2
clone_size: few
v_call: TRBV12-3/TRBV12-4
cdr3_nt: TGTGCCAGCACCCTCTCCCGGGAAGGCTACACCTTC
cdr3_aa: CASTLSREGYTF